The rows below give T cell receptor beta chains drawn from one sample of a study of blood T cell repertoires in COVID-19. Clones were read by immunoSEQ multiplex PCR, and TCRdb kept only the in-frame ones, dropping some. The data show 250,000 to 350,000 clones, around 90% seen once. What was sequenced was peripheral blood. Receptors originate from a woman aged 45-65 years with COVID-19, enrolled during active disease. CDR3s include the opening cysteine and the closing phenylalanine or tryptophan. D genes are given only for firm matches. Where a row states a size, it is once, few, many or the class of an expanded clone; other rows omit it.

j_call	clone_size	d_call	v_call	cdr3_aa	cdr3_nt
TRBJ1-3	NA	NA	TRBV29-1	CSVESNSGNTIYF	TGCAGCGTTGAATCGAACAGTGGAAACACCATATATTTT
TRBJ2-7	NA	TRBD2	TRBV5-1	CASSLGGLAGVYEQYF	TGCGCCAGCAGCCTAGGTGGACTAGCGGGAGTCTACGAGCAGTACTTC
TRBJ1-1	NA	NA	TRBV6-1	CASSETGTEAFF	TGTGCCAGCAGTGAAACAGGGACTGAAGCTTTCTTT
TRBJ1-5	NA	TRBD1	TRBV19	CASSIFDRAVQPQHF	TGTGCCAGTAGTATATTCGACAGGGCAGTTCAGCCCCAGCATTTT
TRBJ2-7	NA	TRBD1	TRBV27	CASSSGTGYQDEQYF	TGTGCCAGCAGTTCCGGGACAGGGTACCAGGACGAGCAGTACTTC
TRBJ2-1	NA	TRBD2	TRBV10-1	CASSLGLAGSRNEQFF	TGCGCCAGCAGCCTAGGACTAGCGGGTTCTCGCAATGAGCAGTTCTTC
TRBJ2-7	few	TRBD1	TRBV25-1	CASSLGQGVYEQYF	TGTGCCAGCAGTTTAGGACAGGGGGTCTACGAGCAGTACTTC
TRBJ1-5	NA	TRBD1	TRBV28	CASSMTGGVNGQPQHF	TGTGCCAGCAGTATGACAGGGGGCGTTAATGGACAGCCCCAGCATTTT
TRBJ2-2	NA	TRBD2	TRBV7-2	CASTRLAGDSGELFF	TGTGCCAGCACCCGACTAGCGGGAGACTCCGGGGAGCTGTTTTTT
TRBJ1-2	NA	NA	TRBV25-1	CASSEIGEYGYTF	TGTGCCAGCAGTGAAATCGGGGAGTATGGCTACACCTTC
TRBJ2-3	NA	NA	TRBV6-4	CASRERVGTDTQYF	TGTGCCAGCAGGGAGCGGGTGGGCACAGATACGCAGTATTTT
TRBJ2-7	NA	NA	TRBV5-1	CASSLEEGPYEQYF	TGCGCCAGCAGCTTGGAGGAGGGGCCCTACGAGCAGTACTTC
TRBJ1-2	NA	NA	TRBV7-9	CASSQGEGRRGGYTF	TGTGCCAGCAGCCAAGGGGAGGGGCGACGGGGTGGCTACACCTTC
TRBJ1-5	NA	NA	TRBV27	CASSIQGIGYSNQPQHF	TGTGCCAGCAGCATACAGGGAATCGGGTATAGCAATCAGCCCCAGCATTTT
TRBJ1-2	NA	TRBD1	TRBV5-4	CASSLVVGRGAGYTF	TGTGCCAGCAGCTTGGTGGTTGGCAGGGGGGCCGGCTACACCTTC
TRBJ1-5	once	TRBD1	TRBV18	CASSPETGPINQPQHF	TGTGCCAGCTCACCAGAGACAGGGCCGATCAATCAGCCCCAGCATTTT
TRBJ2-3	NA	NA	TRBV30	CAWSVSRSWRTGDTQYF	TGTGCCTGGAGTGTAAGTAGATCTTGGCGTACGGGAGATACGCAGTATTTT
TRBJ2-7	NA	TRBD2	TRBV6-4	CASSDEAGPTYEQYF	TGTGCCAGCAGTGACGAAGCGGGGCCGACCTACGAGCAGTACTTC
TRBJ2-1	few	TRBD2	TRBV5-1	CASSREYAGLAGVLSQFF	TGCGCCAGCAGCCGCGAATACGCTGGACTAGCGGGAGTTCTCAGCCAGTTCTTC
TRBJ2-1	NA	NA	TRBV11-2	CASSLVRGPPGIEQFF	TGTGCCAGCAGCTTAGTCCGGGGTCCCCCGGGCATTGAGCAGTTCTTC
TRBJ2-7	NA	NA	TRBV6-6	CASSFLPGTYEQYF	TGTGCCAGCAGTTTTCTCCCGGGGACCTACGAGCAGTACTTC
TRBJ2-5	NA	TRBD1	TRBV2	CASSRQGRWETQYF	TGTGCCAGCAGTCGACAGGGCAGGTGGGAGACCCAGTACTTC
TRBJ1-5	NA	TRBD1	TRBV7-2	CASSQGQPYSNQPQHF	TGTGCCAGCAGCCAGGGACAGCCGTATAGCAATCAGCCCCAGCATTTT
TRBJ2-2	once	NA	TRBV15	CATSRGGTAGGELFF	TGTGCCACCAGCAGAGGCGGGACAGCGGGCGGGGAGCTGTTTTTT
TRBJ2-3	once	TRBD2	TRBV4-3	CASSQEWAGDTDTQYF	TGCGCCAGCAGCCAAGAATGGGCGGGAGATACAGATACGCAGTATTTT
TRBJ2-5	NA	NA	TRBV14	CASSQPQSTGQETQYF	TGTGCCAGCAGCCAGCCGCAGTCGACAGGCCAAGAGACCCAGTACTTC
TRBJ2-1	NA	TRBD2	TRBV4-1	CASSQKFGGSGSSYNEQFF	TGCGCCAGCAGCCAAAAGTTTGGTGGTAGCGGGAGCTCCTACAATGAGCAGTTCTTC
TRBJ1-5	NA	NA	TRBV6-1	CASSQAGGWQPQHF	TGTGCCAGCAGTCAAGCGGGGGGATGGCAGCCCCAGCATTTT
TRBJ2-7	NA	NA	TRBV7-8	CASSPAYEQYF	TGTGCCAGCAGCCCCGCCTACGAGCAGTACTTC
TRBJ2-3	NA	TRBD2	TRBV11-3	CASSPGPWTSGSGTDTQYF	TGTGCCAGCAGCCCCGGCCCTTGGACTAGCGGGAGTGGCACAGATACGCAGTATTTT
TRBJ2-7	once	NA	TRBV5-6	CASSLDTLARGFYEQYF	TGTGCCAGCAGCTTGGATACGTTAGCGAGAGGTTTCTACGAGCAGTACTTC
TRBJ2-2	NA	TRBD1	TRBV29-1	CSARTGNTGELFF	TGCAGCGCACGGACAGGGAACACCGGGGAGCTGTTTTTT
TRBJ2-5	NA	NA	TRBV9	CASSRGRTVPSETQYF	TGTGCCAGCAGCCGAGGTAGGACAGTCCCCTCTGAGACCCAGTACTTC
TRBJ2-3	once	TRBD2	TRBV3-1/TRBV3-2	CASSLAGDWADTQYF	TGTGCCAGCAGCCTAGCGGGAGATTGGGCAGATACGCAGTATTTT